This T cell receptor beta chain was documented in a study of cytomegalovirus exposure and HLA in healthy donors. Study overall: Genotyping showed 75% to 90% of roughly 400 donors falling in the Caucasian-associated ancestry cluster. Study findings and constraints: The authors listed 180 or so TCR beta chains as cytomegalovirus-associated.

This clone has more than one count but fewer than ten. The antigen is not known. The primer mix had 60 Vbeta and 13 Jbeta primers. Generated by immunoSEQ multiplex PCR, the TCRdb table keeps only in-frame clones and is missing some. This table holds about 160,000 clones, around 64% found once. Germline CDR1 and CDR2: SQVTM and ANQGSEA. The CDR3 is 15 amino acids. The V and J ends lost 7 bases and 1 base, in that order; junction bases with no gene match: 7. This chain connects TRBV29-1 to TRBJ2-3; 11 bases match TRBD2. This clonotype was sampled from a woman aged 25 to 45 in good health and CMV-seronegative. Material for sequencing was PBMCs. The CDR3 bases are TGCAGCGCCGCGGGGACTAGCGGAGGCACAGATACGCAGTATTTT. Encoded protein: CSAAGTSGGTDTQYF.